The TCR beta chain under discussion was sequenced for a study of blood T cell repertoires in COVID-19. In the study overall: Sources were T cells, B-cell-depleted T cells, or PBMCs; the material itself was cDNA or gDNA.

This clone appeared a single time. As originally analysed: Reference gene primers were amplified, and this amplification served to estimate nucleated cell counts. Measured with immunoSEQ multiplex PCR; TCRdb has only the in-frame clones, and not every one. D and trimming come from the DNA, and the V and J calls and clone size come from that table. Among 150,000 to 200,000 clones listed, around four fifths were seen once. The sample comprised peripheral blood. The TCR originated in an elderly woman with active or convalescent COVID-19.

The CDR3 sequence: CASSLRGTSTDTQYF. The CDR3 nucleotides are TGCGCCAGCAGCCTACGGGGGACTAGCACAGATACGCAGTATTTT. V is TRBV5-1 and J is TRBJ2-3, with a weak D call TRBD2 (6 bases). This CDR3 has 15 amino acids. V lost 4 bases and J 0 bases, leaving 12 bases between the germline ends. Germline-derived CDR1 and CDR2 are SGHRS and YFSETQ.